This T cell receptor beta chain was observed in a study of CD4 T cell repertoires in COVID-19. The assay was immunoSEQ multiplex PCR, and TCRdb's table has in-frame clones only and misses some. The repertoire holds 70,000 to 95,000 clones, with roughly 80% as singletons. This clone came up a few times. The CDR3 extends over 13 amino acids. The germline V and J ends were trimmed by 4 bases and 8 bases, with 12 bases remaining between them. Per germline, CDR1 SGHTA and CDR2 FQGNSA. The chain employs TRBV7-2 and TRBJ1-3, with D hard to call. The TCR comes from a human donor who had COVID-19. Specimen: CD4+ T cells from peripheral blood, collected after recovery from COVID-19. CDR3 residues: CASSSYAADTIYF. The CDR3 DNA reads TGTGCCAGCAGCTCCTATGCAGCGGACACCATATATTTT.